This T cell receptor (beta chain) was captured in a study of read filtering for tumor transcriptome and immune sequencing (dated by TCRdb to the early 2020s). About the study as a whole: The cohort had 16 to 20 male and approximately 15 female patients with a mean age of roughly 62 years, ranging from 47 to 80. Under revised international staging, roughly 8 patients fell into R-ISS I, around 15 into R-ISS II and about seven into R-ISS III. After DNase treatment, whole-transcriptome libraries were prepared with the TruSeq RNA Access Library Prep Kit. One of the main goals was to work out a read-filtering strategy for immune repertoire data, in particular whether clonotypes backed by only a single read should be removed. Per sample, about 4.05 to 11 million TCR-region mapped reads were obtained with IR-seq, compared with only roughly 80 to 1273 with RNA-seq. Using the same bone marrow samples, the study ran both targeted immune repertoire sequencing and bulk whole-transcriptome sequencing and then compared the TCR repertoires from each method.

This clonotype has a count of ten or more. Its antigen is currently not known. No qualities accompany the bases; no much larger clone lies one base away. What the work shows at the level of the full study, not this receptor alone: Rather than purified T cells, the sorted CD138-negative fraction was a mixed bone marrow immune population. Clonotypes were captured by IR-seq at much higher depth and more reliably than by RNA-seq, and smaller IR-seq throughput was sufficient for identification of most shared clonotypes. When single-read clonotypes were removed, the proportions of shared clonotypes in IR-seq and RNA-seq correlated more strongly. Single-read clonotypes made up about 81.9% of clonotypes but 3% to 4% of total reads in IR-seq, and around 73% of clonotypes and around 45% of reads in RNA-seq.

Measured from the cysteine to the phenylalanine, the CDR3 is 16 residues long. Only CDR3 DNA remains: 48 bases, in frame from the first base. Trimming takes 3 bases off V and 3 bases off J; junction bases not matched to a gene: 8. Reading the germline V gene (reference sequence) gives CDR1 DFQATT and CDR2 SNEGSKA. The Immunoverse kit was used to build TCR libraries from around 400 ng RNA, with molecular barcoded adaptors covering alpha/delta and beta/gamma chains. The same RNA used for transcriptome sequencing was used for TCR library preparation. Sequencing of TCR libraries was carried out on an Illumina HiSeq 4000 with 2 x 150 cycles. The authors' analysis ran thus. Using MiXCR, which included quality filtering and error correction, TCR reads were aligned to human V, D, J and C references and then assembled into CDR3 clonotypes. The tcR package in R was used for analysis of clonotype counts and gene usage diversity. For inspection of raw mapping reads, RNA-seq reads were mapped by STAR aligner version 2.5.3a onto GRCh37 of the human genome. To test the effect of sequencing depth on detected clonotypes, IR-seq fastq files were randomly downsampled using Seqtk 1.3. The public sequencing data were trimmed at Q25 with fastp and processed into clonotypes with MiXCR by TCRdb, which kept only in-frame beta chains. CDR3 protein duplicates are merged, each entry listing the most common genes and DNA. None of the V and J calls come from the authors' own analysis; TCRdb made them. The table for this sample lists about 30,000 distinct CDR3 sequences; approximately 18% of them were counted only once. The top ten hold roughly 16% of the sample.

Each patient had bone marrow sampled at the time of active disease. Ficoll-Hypaque density gradient centrifugation was used to isolate the bone marrow mononuclear cells. To remove myeloma plasma cells, the cells were labeled with CD138 magnetic microbeads on a MACS separator, and CD138-negative cells were then collected by negative selection. Flow cytometry with CD138 antibodies on an Attune NxT was used to check how pure the isolated cells were. Total RNA was extracted with TRIzol reagent and quantified with a NanoDrop spectrophotometer. For each patient, the CD138-negative bone marrow sample underwent paired RNA-seq and IR-seq.

This TCR derives from a donor older than 35 with multiple myeloma. The V and J segments used are TRBV20-1 and TRBJ2-1; 10 central bases correspond to TRBD2. Sample: a population of CD138-negative cells sorted from bone marrow. The cell subset or site label on this specimen signifies: bone marrow mononuclear cells depleted of CD138+ plasma/myeloma cells by negative magnetic selection. The DNA is TGCAGTGCTAGTCGGCCTAGCGGGGGCTTCTACAATGAGCAGTTCTTC. The encoded protein is CSASRPSGGFYNEQFF.